This is a list of T cell receptor beta chains from one sample in a study of molecular identifiers for immune sequencing clone quantification. One entry per CDR3 protein, called by TCRdb with MiXCR from the PCR reads. The sample has about 640,000 distinct CDR3 sequences, about 20% seen once. The sequenced material came from naive CD8+ T cells from blood, with Jurkat cell RNA spiked in. These TCRs come from a human donor in good health. Some libraries in this study had Jurkat cell RNA spiked in. CDR3s include the opening cysteine and the closing phenylalanine or tryptophan. The order of the fields is V gene, J gene, D gene, CDR3 protein. A D gene is named only where the DNA matches it firmly.

>TRBV5-4|TRBJ1-2|.
CASSLGHLSGYTF
>TRBV6-5|TRBJ1-6|.
CASSYGQYNSPLHF
>TRBV29-1|TRBJ2-3|TRBD2
CSVEGAGVTDTQYF
>TRBV19|TRBJ2-7|TRBD1
CASSINIGTGSYEQYF
>TRBV20-1|TRBJ2-7|.
CSVEGPYYEQYF
>TRBV5-3|TRBJ1-1|.
CARKYGANTEAFF
>TRBV13|TRBJ1-2|TRBD1
CASSPGQVLGLTF
>TRBV20-1|TRBJ2-7|.
CSARGIDYEQYF
>TRBV6-5|TRBJ1-1|.
CASMLVRQENTEAFF
>TRBV7-9|TRBJ2-1|.
CASTSQPGGPPAISYNEQFF
>TRBV12-3/TRBV12-4|TRBJ2-3|TRBD1
CASSLSLGGDRAIDTQYF
>TRBV19|TRBJ1-1|.
CASSITMNTEAFF
>TRBV9|TRBJ2-3|.
CASSVSGSDSTDTQYF
>TRBV7-6|TRBJ2-5|.
CASSYADREGETQYF
>TRBV29-1|TRBJ2-1|.
CSVDRSSNEQFF
>TRBV27|TRBJ2-3|.
CASSFQTGPRVDTQYF
>TRBV5-1|TRBJ2-1|TRBD2
CASSTSGPHNEQFF
>TRBV3-1|TRBJ2-2|TRBD1
CASSLGTGIPGELFF
>TRBV9|TRBJ2-2|.
CASSVNLNTGELFF
>TRBV6-6|TRBJ2-1|.
CASSYSIGVATEQFF
>TRBV12-3/TRBV12-4|TRBJ1-5|.
CASGNGAYQPQHF
>TRBV28|TRBJ2-5|TRBD2
CASSLREAQETQYF
>TRBV4-1|TRBJ1-1|TRBD1
CASSQETGDYAPDTEAFF
>TRBV4-3|TRBJ1-4|.
CASSQDTGERNEKLFF
>TRBV6-6|TRBJ2-5|TRBD2
CATFEGLAGVETQYF
>TRBV20-1|TRBJ2-1|TRBD1
CSATWDRDSYNEQFF
>TRBV4-1|TRBJ2-7|TRBD1
CASSQGPGQGTYEQYF
>TRBV4-3|TRBJ1-3|.
CASSPQGSPSHLSGNTIYF
>TRBV27|TRBJ2-7|.
CASGEVGVSEQYF
>TRBV7-9|TRBJ2-5|.
CASSPRWETSETQYF
>TRBV6-6|TRBJ1-5|.
CASREFSNQPQHF
>TRBV7-9|TRBJ2-7|.
CASSLPVYYEQYF
>TRBV2|TRBJ2-7|.
CASSPGTRNWYF
>TRBV2|TRBJ1-4|TRBD1
CASGQGASNEKLFF
>TRBV19|TRBJ1-5|.
CASSIFLFRTAKDSNQPQHF
>TRBV4-1|TRBJ1-5|.
CASSQEVVDGQPQHF
>TRBV5-1|TRBJ2-3|TRBD2
CASSLDRLAGVTDTQYF
>TRBV19|TRBJ2-3|.
CASLDRGGTDTQYF
>TRBV7-9|TRBJ1-1|.
CASSPDRELPGGEAFF
>TRBV12-3/TRBV12-4|TRBJ1-1|TRBD1
CASSPGTVGTEAFF
>TRBV5-1|TRBJ2-5|.
CASSLRSGSGETQYF
>TRBV5-6|TRBJ2-7|.
CASRIRQLIRGGESKGQYF
>TRBV27|TRBJ1-5|.
CASSLYGGMSNQPQHF
>TRBV2|TRBJ1-3|.
CAIPLEGRGNTIYF
>TRBV13|TRBJ1-2|.
CASSLVTAGQVNYGYTF
>TRBV12-3/TRBV12-4|TRBJ1-2|.
CASSPGTILGYTF
>TRBV6-2/TRBV6-3|TRBJ1-2|TRBD1
CASTQPLTGKVADGYTF
>TRBV27|TRBJ1-2|TRBD1
CASRKQGSYGYTF
>TRBV7-6|TRBJ2-5|.
CASSLMSGRSETQYF